This T cell receptor (beta chain) was identified in a study of blood T cell repertoires in COVID-19. Trimming removed 3 bases from V and 3 bases from J, with 8 bases in between. The CDR3 has 13 amino acids. Germline V gene lookup returns CDR1 LNHDA and CDR2 SQIVND (reference sequence). The method was immunoSEQ multiplex PCR; TCRdb's version includes in-frame clones alone and lacks a portion of them. The sample contains fewer than 250,000 clones, 65% to 90% of which appear only once. The chain has TRBV19 and TRBJ1-1; D remains unclear. The clonotype originates from a woman between 35 and 50 years old with acute COVID-19. The specimen was PBMCs or T cells enriched from blood (not recorded which). The CDR3 region is CASSIVADTEAFF. CDR3 sequence (DNA): TGTGCCAGTAGTATTGTGGCAGACACTGAAGCTTTCTTT.